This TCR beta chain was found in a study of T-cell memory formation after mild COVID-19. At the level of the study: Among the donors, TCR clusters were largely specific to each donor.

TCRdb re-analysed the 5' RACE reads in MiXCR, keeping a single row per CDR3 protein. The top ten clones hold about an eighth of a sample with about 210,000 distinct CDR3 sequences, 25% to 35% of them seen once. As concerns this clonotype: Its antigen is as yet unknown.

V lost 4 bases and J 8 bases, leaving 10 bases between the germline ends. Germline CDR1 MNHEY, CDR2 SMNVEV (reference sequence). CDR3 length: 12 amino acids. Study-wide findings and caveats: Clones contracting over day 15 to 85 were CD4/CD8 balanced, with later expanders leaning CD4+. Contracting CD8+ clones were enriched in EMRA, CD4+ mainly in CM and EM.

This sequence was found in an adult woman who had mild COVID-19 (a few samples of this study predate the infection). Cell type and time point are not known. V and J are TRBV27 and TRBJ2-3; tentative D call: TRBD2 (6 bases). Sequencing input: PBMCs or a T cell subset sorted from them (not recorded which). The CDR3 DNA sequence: TGTGCCAGCAGTTCCCTGCGGGGTACGCAGTATTTT. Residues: CASSSLRGTQYF.